The rows below give T cell receptor beta chains drawn from one sample of a study of T cell changes during pregnancy in multiple sclerosis. Generated by immunoSEQ multiplex PCR, the TCRdb table keeps only in-frame clones and is missing some. The sample includes roughly 40,000 clones, around 92% of them seen just once. The sample here was CD4+ T cells from peripheral blood mononuclear cells, taken after pregnancy. These receptor sequences come from a female donor in good health, enrolled as a control in a pregnancy study. The CDR3 runs from the conserved cysteine through the conserved F or W. Fields, in order: V gene, J gene, D gene, clone size, CDR3 protein, CDR3 DNA. A D gene is named only where the DNA matches it firmly. Clone sizes are given selectively: once, few, many, or a class where the clone is expanded.

V gene: TRBV29-1; J gene: TRBJ2-3; D gene: TRBD1; clone size: NA; CDR3 protein: CSPKTGDTQYF; CDR3 DNA: TGCAGCCCAAAGACAGGGGATACGCAGTATTTT
V gene: TRBV5-1; J gene: TRBJ1-1; D gene: NA; clone size: NA; CDR3 protein: CASQPDLAGMNTEAFF; CDR3 DNA: TGCGCCAGCCAACCCGACTTGGCGGGAATGAACACTGAAGCTTTCTTT
V gene: TRBV5-1; J gene: TRBJ2-1; D gene: TRBD2; clone size: NA; CDR3 protein: CASSPGTSGGPVF; CDR3 DNA: TGCGCCAGCAGCCCCGGGACTAGCGGGGGGCCCGTCTTC
V gene: TRBV28; J gene: TRBJ2-7; D gene: NA; clone size: NA; CDR3 protein: CASLGPRYEQYF; CDR3 DNA: TGTGCCAGCCTGGGGCCGAGGTACGAGCAGTACTTC
V gene: TRBV19; J gene: TRBJ2-1; D gene: TRBD2; clone size: once; CDR3 protein: CASSILAGGRFNEQFF; CDR3 DNA: TGTGCCAGTAGTATACTTGCGGGGGGCCGCTTTAATGAGCAGTTCTTC
V gene: TRBV7-8; J gene: TRBJ1-5; D gene: TRBD1; clone size: NA; CDR3 protein: CASSYLRDRGTGNQPQHF; CDR3 DNA: TGTGCCAGCAGCTACTTGAGGGACAGGGGTACTGGCAATCAGCCCCAGCATTTT
V gene: TRBV28; J gene: TRBJ2-5; D gene: TRBD2; clone size: NA; CDR3 protein: CASGASGGQETQYF; CDR3 DNA: TGTGCCAGTGGGGCTAGCGGGGGACAAGAGACCCAGTACTTC
V gene: TRBV5-1; J gene: TRBJ2-2; D gene: NA; clone size: NA; CDR3 protein: CASSLDRAGTGELFF; CDR3 DNA: TGCGCCAGCAGCTTGGACAGGGCGGGCACCGGGGAGCTGTTTTTT
V gene: TRBV15; J gene: TRBJ1-1; D gene: NA; clone size: NA; CDR3 protein: CATSRDRVEAFF; CDR3 DNA: TGTGCCACCAGCAGAGATCGGGTTGAAGCTTTCTTT
V gene: TRBV6-5; J gene: TRBJ2-7; D gene: TRBD1; clone size: NA; CDR3 protein: CASRLTGGSYEQYF; CDR3 DNA: TGTGCCAGCAGACTGACAGGGGGCTCCTACGAGCAGTACTTC
V gene: TRBV15; J gene: TRBJ1-2; D gene: TRBD1; clone size: once; CDR3 protein: CATSSGTGVNYGYTF; CDR3 DNA: TGTGCCACCAGCAGCGGGACAGGGGTCAACTATGGCTACACCTTC
V gene: TRBV7-2; J gene: TRBJ2-1; D gene: TRBD2; clone size: NA; CDR3 protein: CASSPLAGGHNEQFF; CDR3 DNA: TGTGCCAGCAGCCCTCTAGCGGGAGGGCACAATGAGCAGTTCTTC
V gene: TRBV7-2; J gene: TRBJ2-7; D gene: TRBD2; clone size: once; CDR3 protein: CASRPSLAGDYEQYF; CDR3 DNA: TGTGCCAGCAGACCCTCATTAGCGGGAGACTACGAGCAGTACTTC
V gene: TRBV5-1; J gene: TRBJ2-1; D gene: NA; clone size: NA; CDR3 protein: CASTLAEPGAYNEQFF; CDR3 DNA: TGCGCCAGCACGCTAGCTGAGCCGGGGGCCTACAATGAGCAGTTCTTC
V gene: TRBV5-1; J gene: TRBJ2-1; D gene: TRBD2; clone size: once; CDR3 protein: CASRLGGTSGEQQFF; CDR3 DNA: TGCGCCAGCAGATTGGGGGGGACTAGCGGGGAACAGCAGTTCTTC
V gene: TRBV11-1; J gene: TRBJ1-2; D gene: NA; clone size: NA; CDR3 protein: CASSMRGDYGYTF; CDR3 DNA: TGTGCCAGCAGTATGCGGGGGGACTATGGCTACACCTTC
V gene: TRBV7-9; J gene: TRBJ2-1; D gene: TRBD1; clone size: NA; CDR3 protein: CASSPDRVFSGEQFF; CDR3 DNA: TGTGCCAGCAGCCCCGACAGGGTATTTTCCGGTGAGCAGTTCTTC
V gene: TRBV7-8; J gene: TRBJ2-2; D gene: NA; clone size: NA; CDR3 protein: CASSLALQGTVGTGELFF; CDR3 DNA: TGTGCCAGCAGCTTAGCGCTCCAGGGGACGGTCGGCACCGGGGAGCTGTTTTTT
V gene: TRBV18; J gene: TRBJ2-1; D gene: TRBD2; clone size: NA; CDR3 protein: CASSPRLAGGIYNEQFF; CDR3 DNA: TGTGCCAGCTCACCGCGACTAGCGGGGGGGATCTACAATGAGCAGTTCTTC
V gene: TRBV7-2; J gene: TRBJ1-2; D gene: TRBD1; clone size: NA; CDR3 protein: CASSQQGAGYGYTF; CDR3 DNA: TGTGCCAGCAGCCAACAGGGGGCCGGCTATGGCTACACCTTC
V gene: TRBV2; J gene: TRBJ1-2; D gene: TRBD1; clone size: NA; CDR3 protein: CASRKDREGGYTF; CDR3 DNA: TGTGCCAGCAGGAAGGACAGGGAGGGTGGCTACACCTTC
V gene: TRBV28; J gene: TRBJ2-7; D gene: TRBD1; clone size: once; CDR3 protein: CASSFPFSGTGGWYEQYF; CDR3 DNA: TGTGCCAGCAGTTTCCCGTTCTCCGGGACAGGGGGCTGGTACGAGCAGTACTTC
V gene: TRBV19; J gene: TRBJ1-6; D gene: TRBD1; clone size: NA; CDR3 protein: CASSISRQGGRSNSPLHF; CDR3 DNA: TGTGCCAGTAGTATATCCCGACAGGGGGGTCGATCGAATTCACCCCTCCACTTT
V gene: TRBV9; J gene: TRBJ1-1; D gene: TRBD1; clone size: NA; CDR3 protein: CASSPPDRGGTEAFF; CDR3 DNA: TGTGCCAGCAGCCCCCCGGACAGGGGTGGCACTGAAGCTTTCTTT
V gene: TRBV27; J gene: TRBJ1-5; D gene: TRBD1; clone size: NA; CDR3 protein: CASSSGGQPQHF; CDR3 DNA: TGTGCCAGCAGTTCAGGGGGTCAGCCCCAGCATTTT
V gene: TRBV6-1; J gene: TRBJ1-2; D gene: NA; clone size: NA; CDR3 protein: CASSEAGQFGYTF; CDR3 DNA: TGTGCCAGCAGTGAAGCTGGGCAGTTCGGCTACACCTTC
V gene: TRBV18; J gene: TRBJ1-4; D gene: NA; clone size: NA; CDR3 protein: CASSSGQNEKLFF; CDR3 DNA: TGTGCCAGCTCATCAGGACAAAATGAAAAACTGTTTTTT
V gene: TRBV18; J gene: TRBJ1-2; D gene: NA; clone size: NA; CDR3 protein: CASSPAREGYGYTF; CDR3 DNA: TGTGCCAGCTCACCCGCCCGGGAGGGCTATGGCTACACCTTC
V gene: TRBV28; J gene: TRBJ1-2; D gene: TRBD1; clone size: few; CDR3 protein: CASSLEGQGLSGYTF; CDR3 DNA: TGTGCCAGCAGTTTAGAGGGACAGGGATTAAGTGGCTACACCTTC